A selection of T cell receptor beta chains follows, all from one sample in a study of T cell responses to AZD1222 COVID-19 vaccine. This table comes from immunoSEQ multiplex PCR, and its TCRdb copy is limited to in-frame clones, with some not included. The data hold some 70,000 clones, with 80% observed a single time. Sequencing was performed on peripheral blood, taken 28 days after the second AZD1222 dose. Every receptor here comes from an adult who received the AZD1222 COVID-19 vaccine. CDR3s include the opening cysteine and the closing phenylalanine or tryptophan. The D gene is left open where the match is weak. Not all rows give a size; the values are once, few, many and, for expanded clones, a class.

CDR3 protein	CDR3 DNA	V gene	D gene	J gene	clone size
CASSDVEGDTQYF	TGTGCCAGCAGCGACGTGGAAGGAGATACGCAGTATTTT	TRBV7-3	-	TRBJ2-3	-
CASSHADRGATEKLFF	TGCGCCAGCAGCCACGCGGACCGCGGGGCAACGGAAAAACTGTTTTTT	TRBV5-1	-	TRBJ1-4	-
CAISEGGSDYGYTF	TGTGCCATCAGTGAAGGGGGCAGTGACTATGGCTACACCTTC	TRBV10-3	TRBD1	TRBJ1-2	-
CASSLESGGYTF	TGTGCCAGCAGCTTAGAATCGGGTGGCTACACCTTC	TRBV7-9	-	TRBJ1-2	-
CASQDKSSYNEQFF	TGTGCCAGTCAGGACAAGAGCTCCTACAATGAGCAGTTCTTC	TRBV19	-	TRBJ2-1	few
CASSLDQGQPQHF	TGTGCCAGCAGCTTGGATCAAGGTCAGCCCCAGCATTTT	TRBV5-4	-	TRBJ1-5	-
CASSPLMGRGEQYF	TGTGCCAGCAGCCCCCTGATGGGGCGCGGAGAGCAGTACTTC	TRBV9	-	TRBJ2-7	-
CASSCRGLLSWLPKISPLHF	TGCGCCAGCAGCTGCAGGGGGCTCCTATCGTGGCTCCCTAAAATTTCACCCCTCCACTTT	TRBV23-1	TRBD1	TRBJ1-6	-
CASSRRDWTTGQYF	TGTGCCAGCAGTCGCCGGGACTGGACTACGGGGCAGTACTTC	TRBV7-2	-	TRBJ2-7	-
CASSLGGQLAKNIQYF	TGTGCCAGCTCCCTGGGGGGCCAACTAGCCAAAAACATTCAGTACTTC	TRBV18	-	TRBJ2-4	-
CASSLYGGGQAGELFF	TGTGCCAGCAGTCTCTACGGGGGCGGTCAGGCCGGGGAGCTGTTTTTT	TRBV6-4	-	TRBJ2-2	-
CASSLDRGKIDTEAFF	TGTGCCAGCAGCTTGGACAGGGGTAAGATAGACACTGAAGCTTTCTTT	TRBV5-8	TRBD1	TRBJ1-1	-
CASSLGSGGETQYF	TGTGCCAGCAGCTTAGGAAGCGGGGGAGAGACCCAGTACTTC	TRBV7-9	TRBD2	TRBJ2-5	-
CASSSGAGNTIYF	TGCGCCAGCAGCTCAGGAGCTGGAAACACCATATATTTT	TRBV5-1	-	TRBJ1-3	-
CASSLRQASSYNSPLHF	TGCGCCAGCAGCTTAAGACAGGCGAGCTCCTATAATTCACCCCTCCACTTT	TRBV5-1	-	TRBJ1-6	-
CASSLVEGADGYTF	TGCGCCAGCAGCTTGGTGGAGGGGGCTGATGGCTACACCTTC	TRBV5-1	TRBD1	TRBJ1-2	once
CASSLGSSSGNTIYF	TGTGCCAGCAGCCTGGGTTCGAGCTCTGGAAACACCATATATTTT	TRBV3-1/TRBV3-2	-	TRBJ1-3	once
CASSPSSALAPPPPDTQYF	TGTGCCAGCAGCCCCTCCTCTGCTCTAGCACCCCCTCCTCCAGATACGCAGTATTTT	TRBV5-5	-	TRBJ2-3	-
CASSPRDRGNEQYF	TGTGCCAGCAGCCCCCGGGACAGGGGAAACGAGCAGTACTTC	TRBV5-4	TRBD1	TRBJ2-7	few
CASSYVGGGTEAFF	TGTGCCAGCAGTTACGTCGGGGGGGGCACTGAAGCTTTCTTT	TRBV6-5	-	TRBJ1-1	-
CASRRDTNQPQHF	TGTGCCAGCAGGAGAGACACTAATCAGCCCCAGCATTTT	TRBV6-5	-	TRBJ1-5	-